This T cell receptor (beta chain) was identified in a study of beta chain features in type 1 diabetes. Study-level points and caveats: The naive, central memory and Treg TCRB repertoires of patients appeared to be more similar to one another than those of healthy donors.

Since all of the isolated RNA was reverse transcribed, expressed TCRB transcripts were what got sequenced. TCRdb's table, derived via immunoSEQ multiplex PCR, lists solely in-frame clones and lacks some. The data contain about 620,000 clones, around 16% of them singletons. As to this clone: What it binds is not known.

This CDR3 spans 14 amino acids. Germline V gene data show CDR1 as SQVTM and CDR2 as ANQGSEA. V gave up 7 bases and J gave up 0 bases, with 13 bases separating them. Material: naive CD4+ T cells from blood. This sequence was found in a young man in good health. The V and J genes are TRBV29-1 and TRBJ1-3; D is undetermined. Written as DNA, the CDR3 is TGCAGCGCATCCGGGTCCAACTCTGGAAACACCATATATTTT. Its protein is CSASGSNSGNTIYF.